This T cell receptor beta chain was captured in a study of beta chain features in type 1 diabetes. Cells sorted by CD45RO/CCR7/CD25/CD127/CD95/CD27 comprised CD4+ naive, central memory, regulatory and stem cell-like memory cells. CDR3 length: 14 amino acids. Germline V lookup: CDR1 KGHSH, CDR2 LQKENI. Trimming cost V 6 bases and J 0 bases, with 9 bases left between them. As to this clone: What it binds is not known.

Findings of the study overall: Type 1 diabetes patients had TCRB CDR3s that were shorter (moderately but significantly so) in all four CD4+ subsets. When VDJ junctions were examined, type 1 diabetes patients showed fewer insertions and more deletions. Healthy donors had naive, central memory and Treg TCRB repertoires that appeared less similar than those seen among patients.

As every portion of the isolated RNA was reverse transcribed, the sequencing read expressed TCRB transcripts. Only in-frame clones appear in the TCRdb table, and some are missing; sequencing was by immunoSEQ multiplex PCR. The sample lists 250,000 or so clones; roughly 13% were seen once. The specimen was naive CD4+ T cells from blood. The chain couples TRBV18 to TRBJ1-3, with TRBD1 as a possible D gene (5 bases). The TCR originated in a man aged 25-45 years with type 1 diabetes. CDR3 protein: CASSWGRSGNTIYF. The DNA of the CDR3 is TGTGCCAGCTCCTGGGGCCGCTCTGGAAACACCATATATTTT.